This T cell receptor beta chain was sequenced during a study of T cell responses to AZD1222 COVID-19 vaccine. Note on this clone: The antigen remains unidentified.

TCRdb's copy holds only in-frame clones and misses some; the assay was immunoSEQ multiplex PCR. The table has 86,000 or so clones, 75% to 95% seen once; the top ten hold under 14%. Trimming at V came to 5 bases and at J to 5 bases, leaving 7 bases not matched to a gene. The length of the CDR3 is 14 residues. Germline CDR1 SGHTA, CDR2 FQGTGA. Findings and limits, study-wide: Across the whole spike, CD4 TCRs peaked at regions 160-218 and 743-854. Spike-specific TCR breadth and depth were elevated following two AZD1222 doses. In a largely white British group with more females than males, clonal diversity was possibly underestimated.

Material: peripheral blood, obtained 28 days after the second AZD1222 dose. The genes are TRBV7-3 and TRBJ1-2; 8 positions match TRBD1. This TCR was recovered from an adult who received the AZD1222 COVID-19 vaccine. The CDR3 DNA reads TGTGCCAGCAGCGCCGGACAGGGTCTTTATGGCTACACCTTC. Translated, it gives CASSAGQGLYGYTF.